This record looks at one TCR beta chain sequence and its context. This sample was included in a study of blood T cell repertoires in COVID-19. Resolution of symptoms, clearance, or two negative PCRs was present in recovered Cohort 3 donors. Original data processing: By means of reference gene primer amplification, nucleated cell counts were estimated. Clones were read by immunoSEQ multiplex PCR, and TCRdb kept only the in-frame ones, dropping some. V and J calls and clone size follow that table, whereas D and trimming were derived from the DNA. In the table there are some 350,000 clones, roughly 90% of which are singletons. Germline V gene sequence: CDR1 MNHEY, CDR2 SMNVEV (reference sequence). The CDR3 consists of 15 residues. Between the trimmed V and J ends, which lost 5 bases and 5 bases, there was a span of 18 bases.

This clonotype was sampled from a woman aged 25 to 39 who had recovered from COVID-19. The material sequenced was PBMCs or T cells enriched from blood (not recorded which). The V gene is TRBV27, the J gene TRBJ2-5; a weak D match, TRBD2 (6 bases). CDR3 residues: CASSPIAGKVETQYF. The CDR3 nucleotides read TGTGCCAGCAGTCCCATCGCGGGGAAGGTGGAGACCCAGTACTTC.